These 28 T cell receptor beta chains share one sample of origin, sequenced in a study of T cells in women clearing cervical HPV infection. Profiled with immunoSEQ multiplex PCR; TCRdb holds only in-frame clones, not every one. Recorded for this sample: about 24,000 clones. Sequencing input: blood buffy coat. Every receptor here comes from a woman between 18 and 70 years old with a cervical HPV16 infection that either progressed to CIN3+ or cleared (not recorded which).

CDR3 DNA (partial): TGTGCCAGCAGCTTAAATGAGGGCTCCTACAATGAG. It translates to CASSLNEGSYNE. The complete CDR3 sequence is CASSLNEGSYNEQFF. The chain couples TRBV7-3 to TRBJ2-1; D perhaps matches TRBD2 (5 bases). The read ends 3 residues shy of where the CDR3 ends; the end is completed using the germline J gene. The length of the CDR3 is 15 residues. Germline V gene data show CDR1 as SGHTA and CDR2 as FQGTGA. V dropped 1 base and J dropped 0 bases, with 7 bases sitting between them.

For this clone: Read data end 3 residues before the CDR3 end; the end is taken from the germline J gene. The chain combines TRBV6-1 with TRBJ1-2; the D gene is possibly TRBD1 (6 bases). The CDR3 sequence is 16 residues long. Trimming removed 4 bases from V and 0 bases from J, with 15 bases in between. The germline V gene has CDR1 MNHNS and CDR2 SASEGT. CDR3 protein: CASSAGATKANYGYTF. The sequenced part of the CDR3 DNA is TGTGCCAGCAGTGCAGGGGCCACCAAAGCTAACTATGGC.

Points on this clone: The read ends 3 residues shy of where the CDR3 ends; the end is completed using the germline J gene. The rearrangement uses TRBV19 and TRBJ1-1, with 7 bases aligning to TRBD1. The CDR3 spans 14 residues. The trim removed 7 bases at V and 4 bases at J, leaving 9 bases unmatched. CDR1 is LNHDA and CDR2 is SQIVND in the germline V gene (reference sequence). The covered CDR3 bases are TGTGCCAGTACCCTCAGGGGGAGGTCCACTGAA. As protein: CASTLRGRSTE. The whole CDR3 is CASTLRGRSTEAFF.

Details on this clone: The missing CDR3 end, 3 residues past where the read stops, is filled in from the germline J gene. This chain joins TRBV5-1 and TRBJ2-1; 13 bases are a match to TRBD2. This CDR3 contains 16 residues. V was clipped by 0 bases and J by 7 bases; unmatched bases: 4. Germline assignment: CDR1 SGHRS and CDR2 YFSETQ. The covered CDR3 bases are TGCGCCAGCAGCTTGGGACTAGCGGGAGGAGGAAATGAG. This sequence encodes CASSLGLAGGGNE. The complete CDR3 protein is CASSLGLAGGGNEQFF.

Regarding this clone: The CDR3 end is not reached by the read, which stops 3 residues before it; the germline J gene fills it in. The chain carries TRBV2 and TRBJ2-7; TRBD2 matches at 15 bases. This CDR3 region has 17 residues. In germline, CDR1 is SNHLY, CDR2 FYNNEI. V lost 7 bases to trimming and J lost 0 bases; unmatched junction nucleotides: 7. The chain's CDR3 is CASIGTSGRPSSYEQYF. CDR3 DNA, as far as it was read: TGTGCCAGCATCGGGACTAGCGGGAGGCCCAGCTCCTACGAG.

Remarks on this clone: The read ends 3 residues before the CDR3 terminus; that terminus is restored from the germline J gene. The rearrangement uses TRBV6-2 or TRBV6-3 and TRBJ2-2; TRBD2 matches 8 bases. Germline CDR1 and CDR2: MNHEY and SVGEGT. This CDR3 is built from 13 residues. V was clipped by 7 bases and J by 10 bases; unmatched bases: 8. The CDR3 spells CASTSGGAQELFF. The CDR3 bases that were read are TGTGCCAGCACCTCGGGGGGGGCCCAGGAG.

For this clone: The read ends 3 residues shy of where the CDR3 ends; the end is completed using the germline J gene. The V gene is TRBV20-1, the J gene TRBJ1-1; maybe TRBD1 (6 bases). The CDR3 runs 13 residues. Trimming took 2 bases from V and 5 from J, leaving 12 bases between them. Germline CDR1 and CDR2: DFQATT and SNEGSKA (reference sequence). CDR3 protein: CSARTNRVTEAFF. CDR3 DNA (partial): TGCAGTGCTAGAACCAACAGGGTAACTGAA.

As concerns this clone: The read ends 3 residues before the CDR3 terminus; that terminus is restored from the germline J gene. The chain combines TRBV5-1 with TRBJ2-1, with D perhaps TRBD2 (6 bases). Germline CDR1 is SGHRS and CDR2 is YFSETQ. The V end was cut by 4 bases, the J end by 8 bases, with 16 bases between. This CDR3 spans 14 amino acids. Incomplete CDR3 DNA: TGCGCCAGCAGCAAATCCCCTAGCGACTATGAG. This translates into CASSKSPSDYE. The whole CDR3 sequence reads CASSKSPSDYEQFF.

CDR3 in amino acids: CASSLQGASEKLFF. The CDR3 bases that were read are TGTGCCAGTAGTTTACAGGGGGCCAGTGAAAAA. This sequence joins TRBV19 and TRBJ1-4; 9 positions match TRBD1. The missing CDR3 end, 3 residues past where the read stops, is filled in from the germline J gene. After removal of 5 bases from V and 7 bases from J, the junction contained 5 bases not matched to a gene. CDR1 is LNHDA and CDR2 is SQIVND in the germline V gene (reference sequence). This CDR3 is built from 14 residues.

Of note for this clone: The CDR3 end is not reached by the read, which stops 3 residues before it; the germline J gene fills it in. V usage is TRBV20-1 and J usage is TRBJ2-7; TRBD2 matches at 14 bases. Trimming cost V 2 bases and J 3 bases; bases outside gene matches: 3. This CDR3 has 15 residues. Germline CDR1 reads DFQATT; CDR2 reads SNEGSKA (reference sequence). CDR3 DNA, as far as it was read: TGCAGTGCTAGATTGGGACTAGCGGGAGACTACGAG. Its protein product is CSARLGLAGDYE. The CDR3 in its entirety is CSARLGLAGDYEQYF.

On this clone itself: Sequencing ends 3 residues short of the CDR3 end; the germline J gene provides the rest. V and J are TRBV10-3 and TRBJ2-1; possibly TRBD2 for D (5 bases). CDR3 length: 14 amino acids. Trimming removed 2 bases from V and 0 bases from J, with 5 bases in between. Germline CDR1 and CDR2: ENHRY and SYGVKD. The CDR3 region is CAISEGLSYNEQFF. CDR3 DNA (partial): TGTGCCATCAGTGAGGGACTCTCCTACAATGAG.

The sequenced CDR3 bases are TGTGCCAGCAGCTTAGAGGGTCGTCAGCCC. It is translated as CASSLEGRQP. The complete CDR3 reads CASSLEGRQPQHF. This chain links TRBV7-9 with TRBJ1-5; no clear D. From the germline J gene comes the end of the CDR3, since the read stops 3 residues before it. Germline assignment: CDR1 SEHNR and CDR2 FQNEAQ (reference sequence). This CDR3 has 13 amino acids. Deletions cut 1 base from V and 6 bases from J, with 7 bases between.

A remark on this clone: Sequencing ends 3 residues short of the CDR3 end; the germline J gene provides the rest. The gene calls are TRBV5-8 and TRBJ2-5; tentative D call: TRBD2 (5 bases). V shed 0 bases and J shed 4 bases, with 13 bases lying between them. CDR3 length: 15 amino acids. The germline gives CDR1 SGHTS, CDR2 YDEGEE. Incomplete CDR3 DNA: TGTGCCAGCAGCTTGGCCCGTCTAGCTACAGAGACC. Protein sequence: CASSLARLATET. The entire CDR3 protein reads CASSLARLATETQYF.

According to its frequency, this clone is medium-sized (0.01 to 0.1%). From the germline J gene comes the end of the CDR3, since the read stops 3 residues before it. This chain links TRBV13 with TRBJ2-1, with 7 bases that match TRBD2. The CDR3 has 14 amino acids. The trim removed 4 bases at V and 7 bases at J, leaving 7 bases unmatched. Germline loops: CDR1 PRHDT, CDR2 FYEKMQ (reference sequence). The part of the CDR3 DNA that was read is TGTGCCAGCAGCTGGGACTATGGCTTAAATGAG. This sequence encodes CASSWDYGLNE. The whole CDR3 protein is CASSWDYGLNEQFF.

Note on this clone: The read finishes 3 residues shy of the CDR3 end, and the germline J gene is used to complete it. The V call is TRBV18, the J call TRBJ2-2, with D hard to call. The length of the CDR3 is 14 residues. V lost 8 bases and J 3 bases, leaving 13 bases between the germline ends. CDR1 and CDR2 from the germline V gene are KGHSH and LQKENI. The sequenced CDR3 bases are TGTGCCAGCCCAAAAACATCGCACACCGGGGAG. Translated: CASPKTSHTGE. The CDR3 as a whole reads CASPKTSHTGELFF.

A word on this clone: Sequencing ends 3 residues short of the CDR3 end; the germline J gene provides the rest. This chain joins TRBV7-9 and TRBJ2-1; 8 positions match TRBD1. Germline trimming cut 5 bases from V and 2 bases from J; bases unmatched to any gene: 5. This CDR3 comprises 15 residues. Germline CDR1 SEHNR, CDR2 FQNEAQ (reference sequence). The CDR3 DNA, read in part, is TGTGCCAGCAGCCCGAGGACAGGGCCCTACAATGAG. Translation: CASSPRTGPYNE. The complete CDR3 protein is CASSPRTGPYNEQFF.

The sequenced part of the CDR3 DNA is TGTGCCAGCAGTTTATCCCCTCTACAGGGGGCGAGGAAGACC. It codes for CASSLSPLQGARKT. The CDR3, in full, reads CASSLSPLQGARKTQYF. The chain employs TRBV28 and TRBJ2-5; TRBD1 aligns across 9 bases. The read terminates 3 residues before the CDR3 end, so the remaining end is supplied by the germline J gene. This CDR3 has 17 amino acids. The germline V gene has CDR1 MDHEN and CDR2 SYDVKM. The V gene end was trimmed by 1 base and the J gene end by 6 bases; junction bases not matched to a gene: 12.

Turning to this clone: The CDR3 end is not reached by the read, which stops 3 residues before it; the germline J gene fills it in. V and J are TRBV11-2 and TRBJ1-1; D remains ambiguous. The CDR3 covers 15 residues. V lost 1 base and J 0 bases, leaving 9 bases between the germline ends. CDR1 and CDR2 from the germline V gene are SGHAT and FQNNGV. The sequenced CDR3 bases are TGTGCCAGCAGCTTAGGTCCGGTAATGAACACTGAA. This codes for CASSLGPVMNTE. The whole CDR3 protein is CASSLGPVMNTEAFF.

To note about this clone: The CDR3 end lies 3 residues beyond the end of the read and is filled in from the germline J gene. The chain employs TRBV7-7 and TRBJ2-1, with D possibly being TRBD2 (6 bases). The CDR3 length is 13 residues. Germline lookup yields CDR1 SSHAT and CDR2 FNYEAQ (reference sequence). With 7 bases removed from V and 2 bases from J, the gap between germline ends came to 9 bases. The CDR3 spells CASNPGAYNEQFF. The sequenced part of the CDR3 DNA is TGTGCCAGCAACCCGGGGGCCTACAATGAG.

Regarding this clone: Sequencing ends 3 residues short of the CDR3 end; the germline J gene provides the rest. This chain joins TRBV7-9 and TRBJ1-1, with a possible D match to TRBD1 (6 bases). The V gene lost 3 bases and the J gene lost 5 bases, with 10 bases spanning the gap. CDR3 length: 13 residues. Germline CDR1 reads SEHNR; CDR2 reads FQNEAQ (reference sequence). CDR3 sequence: CASSFQGRTEAFF. CDR3 DNA, as far as it was read: TGTGCCAGCAGCTTTCAGGGGCGAACTGAA.

The CDR3 here is CASSEGGVRNTEAFF. Incomplete CDR3 DNA: TGTGCCAGCAGTGAAGGGGGGGTGAGGAACACTGAA. This chain uses TRBV2 with TRBJ1-1; D perhaps matches TRBD1 (5 bases). The DNA ends 3 residues before the CDR3 does, and the rest of the CDR3 is filled in from the germline J gene. The germline V and J ends were trimmed by 1 base and 1 base, with 10 bases remaining between them. Germline loops: CDR1 SNHLY, CDR2 FYNNEI. CDR3 length equals 15 residues.

With regard to this clone: The CDR3 end lies 3 residues beyond the end of the read and is filled in from the germline J gene. This chain links TRBV2 with TRBJ1-1, with D uncertain. Trimming shortened V by 6 bases and J by 0 bases, and 5 bases separated the two germline ends. Germline V lookup: CDR1 SNHLY, CDR2 FYNNEI. The CDR3 contains 12 residues. CDR3 DNA, as far as it was read: TGTGCCAGCAGCGTAATGAACACTGAA. Translating gives CASSVMNTE. The CDR3 as a whole reads CASSVMNTEAFF.

Points on this clone: The read gets to within 3 residues of the CDR3 end, and the germline J gene fills in the rest. This chain connects TRBV19 to TRBJ1-2, with 9 bases lining up with TRBD1. V dropped 4 bases and J dropped 7; count of bases not matched to a gene: 7. The CDR3 consists of 14 residues. Germline CDR1 is LNHDA and CDR2 is SQIVND (reference sequence). CDR3 in amino acids: CASSTGTGSFGYTF. CDR3 DNA, as far as it was read: TGTGCCAGTAGTACCGGGACAGGGTCTTTTGGC.

Concerning this clone itself: The observed sequence ends 3 residues before the CDR3 terminus, with the missing tail filled in from the germline J gene. The rearrangement joins TRBV18 to TRBJ1-5; TRBD1 might be the D (6 bases). The CDR3 runs to 18 residues. Germline V gene sequence: CDR1 KGHSH, CDR2 LQKENI. V dropped 3 bases and J dropped 1 base, with 19 bases sitting between them. The sequenced part of the CDR3 DNA is TGTGCCAGCTCACCGCAGGGGCCCCGAGGGTCGAGCAATCAGCCC. Protein sequence: CASSPQGPRGSSNQP. The entire CDR3 reads CASSPQGPRGSSNQPQHF. Looking up the rest from reference TRBV18 and TRBJ1-5 gives the full variable domain: NAGVMQNPRHLVRRRGQEARLRCSPMKGHSHVYWYRQLPEEGLKFMVYLQKENIIDESGMPKERFSAEFPKEGPSILRIQQVVRGDSAAYFCASSPQGPRGSSNQPQHFGDGTRLSIL.

Remarks on this clone: The DNA ends 3 residues before the CDR3 does, and the rest of the CDR3 is filled in from the germline J gene. J is TRBJ2-1 and V is TRBV5-6; 7 bases map to TRBD2. The junction had 5 bases not matched to a gene; V was cut back by 5 bases and J by 0 bases. Germline V gene data show CDR1 as SGHDT and CDR2 as YYEEEE. The CDR3 sequence is 15 residues long. The CDR3 sequence is CASRFGGISYNEQFF. The sequenced part of the CDR3 DNA is TGTGCCAGCAGGTTCGGGGGGATCTCCTACAATGAG. The complete variable domain, with remaining parts taken from reference TRBV5-6 and TRBJ2-1, reads DAGVTQSPTHLIKTRGQQVTLRCSPKSGHDTVSWYQQALGQGPQFIFQYYEEEERQRGNFPDRFSGHQFPNYSSELNVNALLLGDSALYLCASRFGGISYNEQFFGPGTRLTVL.

On this clone itself: Germline and junction disagree at one end, which may indicate a read error. Coverage ceases 3 residues before the CDR3 finishes, and the germline J gene fills in the end. The identical CDR3 is also encoded by other nucleotide sequences in the sample. The chain joins TRBV19 to TRBJ1-3, with D uncertain. The CDR3 loop spans 14 amino acids. Per germline, CDR1 LNHDA and CDR2 SQIVND (reference sequence). This chain's CDR3 is CASVAARLGNTIYF. The DNA read from the CDR3 is TGTGCCAGCGTAGCAGCTAGGCTTGGAAACACG.

A word on this clone: The CDR3 extends 3 residues past the end of the read, so its final part is completed from the germline J gene. The J gene is TRBJ2-4, the V gene TRBV5-1; D is perhaps TRBD1 (6 bases). Germline values: CDR1 SGHRS, CDR2 YFSETQ. The CDR3 sequence is 15 residues long. This CDR3 reads CASSPGQSAVQPQYF. Incomplete CDR3 DNA: TGCGCCAGCAGCCCCGGACAGTCGGCTGTTCAGCCT.

In regard to this clone: The CDR3 end falls 3 residues outside the read, so it is completed with the germline J gene. The genes are TRBV2 and TRBJ2-4; no reliable D call. Germline assignment: CDR1 SNHLY and CDR2 FYNNEI. This CDR3 has 12 amino acids. The CDR3 reads CASSEHEAPQYF. Partial CDR3 DNA: TGTGCCAGCAGTGAACACGAAGCCCCT. Using reference TRBV2 and TRBJ2-4 for the parts outside the CDR3, the full variable domain is EPEVTQTPSHQVTQMGQEVILRCVPISNHLYFYWYRQILGQKVEFLVSFYNNEISEKSEIFDDQFSVERPDGSNFTLKIRSTKLEDSAMYFCASSEHEAPQYFGAGTRLSVL.